This T cell receptor beta chain is from a study of T cell changes during pregnancy in multiple sclerosis. V lost 0 bases and J 0 bases, leaving 9 bases between the germline ends. Germline lookup yields CDR1 SGHRS and CDR2 YFSETQ. The CDR3 length is 15 residues. Using immunoSEQ multiplex PCR, the repertoire was profiled, and TCRdb retains in-frame clones only, with some absent. The table lists over 100,000 clones, 92% of them singletons. The J gene is TRBJ1-1, the V gene TRBV5-1, with a weak D call TRBD1 (5 bases). The sequences come from peripheral blood, collected in the third trimester of pregnancy. This clonotype was sampled from a female donor with multiple sclerosis, enrolled in a pregnancy study. The CDR3 sequence is CASSLEAGMNTEAFF. The CDR3 nucleotides are TGCGCCAGCAGCTTGGAAGCAGGGATGAACACTGAAGCTTTCTTT.